This T cell receptor (beta chain) derives from a study of control samples from healthy donors and cancer patients. Data came from immunoSEQ multiplex PCR; TCRdb stores just in-frame clones and leaves some out. The table lists about 85,000 clones, around 90% of them singletons. Germline V gives CDR1 LNHNV, CDR2 YYDKDF (reference sequence). V was shortened by 1 base and J by 3 bases, with 13 bases between the two germline ends. CDR3 size: 16 residues. J is TRBJ2-1 and V is TRBV15; TRBD1 or TRBD2 may be the D gene (5 bases each). Material for sequencing was blood. This receptor was obtained from a woman in her sixties or seventies in good health. DNA of the CDR3: TGTGCCACCAGCAGAGGAGGGGACGGGAACTACAATGAGCAGTTCTTC. Translating it yields CATSRGGDGNYNEQFF.